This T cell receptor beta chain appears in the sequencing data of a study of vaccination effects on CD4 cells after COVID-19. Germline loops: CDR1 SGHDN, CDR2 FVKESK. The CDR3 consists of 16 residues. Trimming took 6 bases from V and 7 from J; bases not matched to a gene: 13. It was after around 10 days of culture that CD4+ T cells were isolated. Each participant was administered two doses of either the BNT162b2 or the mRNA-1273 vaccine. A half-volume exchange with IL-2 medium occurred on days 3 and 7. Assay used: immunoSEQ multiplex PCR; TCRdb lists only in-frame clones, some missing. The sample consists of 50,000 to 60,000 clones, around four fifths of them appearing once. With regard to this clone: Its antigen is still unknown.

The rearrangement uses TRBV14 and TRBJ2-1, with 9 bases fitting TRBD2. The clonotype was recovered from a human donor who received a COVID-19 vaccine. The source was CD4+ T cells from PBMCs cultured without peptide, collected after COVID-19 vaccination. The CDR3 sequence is CASREGGTSFKNEQFF. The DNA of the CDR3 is TGTGCCAGCAGGGAAGGCGGGACTAGCTTCAAGAATGAGCAGTTCTTC.